This T cell receptor beta chain was retrieved from a study of blood T cell repertoires in COVID-19 (dated by TCRdb to the early 2020s). About the investigation overall: Collaborator samples came from the United States, Italy and Spain and covered acute and convalescent phases of COVID-19. The prospective study material was composed of cDNA or gDNA derived from T cells, B-cell-depleted T cells, or PBMCs. HLA class I and class II types, where available, came from metadata supplied by the sample provider rather than from assay-based typing. Samples were obtained from the ongoing ImmuneRACE study (first 160 participants) and from some 1,300 subjects provided by 6 global collaborators. Subjects who had been exposed to COVID-19, were actively infected with it, or had recovered from it provided the deeply sampled blood TCRbeta repertoires that made up the dataset. Nearly every sample came with metadata listing a de-identified subject ID, COVID-19 status, age in years and sex. The repertoires were released in a freely available public database intended as a resource for research on the immune response to SARS-CoV-2.

Broader findings and caveats from the paper: Clinical and demographic metadata were provided uncurated, with the amount varying by source and participant.

A remark on this clone: It has no known antigen specificity. No base-level quality is on record; no much larger clone is a single base apart.

The immunoSEQ Assay, a bias-controlled multiplex PCR, was used to amplify TCRbeta CDR3 regions from genomic DNA. From the authors' description of their analysis: The number of nucleated cells in each sample was estimated by amplification of reference gene primers within the assay. Sequence reads were collapsed and filtered to measure the absolute abundance of every unique TCRbeta CDR3 rearrangement. Productive Simpson clonality was computed per sample as the square root of Simpson's diversity index over productive rearrangements. Here the immuneACCESS table is served through TCRdb, limited to in-frame sequences with V and J called. Missing clones are a known gap in these copies; in checked studies unresolved V genes cover under half, and the rest lacks a known reason. V and J calls and clone size are given by that table; D and trimming were obtained from the DNA. This sample lists 450,000 to 500,000 clones; 80% to 90% were detected once. Around 7.9% of the sample is in the top ten clones.

Participants in the prospective study were aged roughly 18 to 100 years, lived in more than 20 United States geographic areas, and enrolled through a virtual design. Cohort assignment in the prospective study relied on participant-reported clinical history from a screening survey and a study questionnaire. Recovered participants in ImmuneRACE Cohort 3 were defined as having two consecutive negative NP/OP PCR tests, clearance from a healthcare professional, or resolution of symptoms. In the prospective study, mobile phlebotomists collected whole blood, serum and a nasopharyngeal or oropharyngeal swab from each participant. Additional blood draws and questionnaires over an approximately two-month period could optionally be provided by prospective study participants. Before DNA extraction, prospective study blood samples were shipped either frozen or at room temperature. Trimming accounts for 6 bases at V and 1 base at J, while the number of junction bases matched to no gene is 4. As encoded in the germline V gene (reference sequence), CDR1 is SGHNT while CDR2 is YYREEE. Counted from cysteine to phenylalanine, this CDR3 has 14 amino acids. Only the CDR3 DNA stays, 42 bases, in frame from base 1.

This chain joins TRBV5-4 to TRBJ2-7, and TRBD2 aligns with 10 junction nucleotides. Sequenced sample: PBMCs or T cells enriched from blood (not recorded which). This clonotype was obtained from a woman aged 55-70 years who had recovered from COVID-19. The nucleotide sequence reads as follows: TGTGCCAGCACCCCTAGCGGGGGATCCTACGAGCAGTACTTC. It specifies CASTPSGGSYEQYF.